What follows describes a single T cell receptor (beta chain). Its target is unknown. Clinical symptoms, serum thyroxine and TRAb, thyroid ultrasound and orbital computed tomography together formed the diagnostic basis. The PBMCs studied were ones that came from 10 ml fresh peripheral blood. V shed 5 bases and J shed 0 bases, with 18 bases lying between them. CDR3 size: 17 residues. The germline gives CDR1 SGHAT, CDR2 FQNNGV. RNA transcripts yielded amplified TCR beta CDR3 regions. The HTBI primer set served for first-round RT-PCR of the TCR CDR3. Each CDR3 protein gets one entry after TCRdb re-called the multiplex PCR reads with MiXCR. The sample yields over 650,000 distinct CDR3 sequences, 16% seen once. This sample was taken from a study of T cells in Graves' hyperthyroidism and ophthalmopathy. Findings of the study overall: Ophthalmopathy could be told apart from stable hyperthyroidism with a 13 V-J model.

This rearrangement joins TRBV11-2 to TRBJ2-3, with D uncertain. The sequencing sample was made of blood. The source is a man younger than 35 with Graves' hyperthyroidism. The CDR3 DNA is TGTGCCAGCAGCCCCCCGAAACGGAAGACTAGCACAGATACGCAGTATTTT. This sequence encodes CASSPPKRKTSTDTQYF.